This T cell receptor (beta chain) was recorded in a study of T cells of healthy individuals. Germline V gives CDR1 SEHNR, CDR2 FQNEAQ (reference sequence). The ends lost 5 bases at V and 8 bases at J; junction bases unmatched: 6. This CDR3 is 13 amino acids long. TCRdb analysed the 5' RACE reads with MiXCR anew, one entry per CDR3 protein. The sample shows about 96,000 distinct CDR3 sequences, approximately 15% of them seen only once. The V and J genes are TRBV7-9 and TRBJ2-1, with 7 bases lining up with TRBD1. This TCR was recovered from a human donor in good health. The CDR3 DNA sequence: TGTGCCAGCAGCCAGGGACAGTGGGATGAGCAGTTCTTC. Amino acid sequence: CASSQGQWDEQFF.